The next 26 T cell receptor beta chains were all read from a single sample in a study of shared clonotypes between healthy human individuals. Naive CD8 cells, CD45RO-negative and positively selected for CCR7, excluded terminally differentiated effector memory CD45RA+ cells. Clones were sequenced by immunoSEQ multiplex PCR, and TCRdb holds only the in-frame ones, with some missing. Of approximately 2,000,000 clones in the sample, 90% to 95% were seen once. Material for sequencing was naive CD8+ T cells from PBMCs. Receptors were obtained from a man aged 18 to 35 in good health. Some clones in this sample may be carry-over from other donors' samples.

On this clone: Distinct nucleotide sequences in the sample also encode this CDR3. The chain is built from TRBV27 and TRBJ2-6; D ambiguous. V dropped 0 bases and J dropped 0 bases, with 3 bases sitting between them. Germline CDR1 and CDR2: MNHEY and SMNVEV (reference sequence). This CDR3 region has 15 residues. This chain's CDR3 is CASSLSISGANVLTF. The CDR3 region has the DNA TGTGCCAGCAGTTTATCCATCTCTGGGGCCAACGTCCTGACTTTC.

This clone appeared once. This chain links TRBV27 with TRBJ2-1; D is perhaps TRBD1 (5 bases). The CDR3 has 15 residues. Germline V gene lookup returns CDR1 MNHEY and CDR2 SMNVEV (reference sequence). The germline V and J ends were trimmed by 8 bases and 3 bases, with 17 bases remaining between them. In nucleotides, the CDR3 is TGTGCCAGCTTATCTCCTGGGGCATTCTACAATGAGCAGTTCTTC. Its translation: CASLSPGAFYNEQFF.

This chain connects TRBV27 to TRBJ1-2; D is unresolved. Deletions cut 0 bases from V and 4 bases from J, with 9 bases between. CDR3 length: 14 amino acids. In germline, CDR1 is MNHEY, CDR2 SMNVEV (reference sequence). For the CDR3, the DNA is TGTGCCAGCAGTTTATCGGTGGGATTCTATGGCTACACCTTC. Translating gives CASSLSVGFYGYTF.

This rearrangement joins TRBV5-5 to TRBJ2-7; the D gene is possibly TRBD2 (6 bases). From germline, CDR1 is SGHKS and CDR2 YYEKEE (reference sequence). V was pared by 0 bases and J by 2 bases, with 12 bases between. The CDR3 contains 15 residues. The CDR3, as DNA: TGTGCCAGCAGCTTGGTCATAGCGGCTCCCTACGAGCAGTACTTC. It encodes CASSLVIAAPYEQYF.

Note on this clone: The same CDR3 can be traced to other DNA sequences in this sample. The genes are TRBV27 and TRBJ2-1; no clear D gene. V was trimmed by 6 bases and J by 2 bases, leaving 8 bases between them. The CDR3 loop spans 13 amino acids. Germline V gene data show CDR1 as MNHEY and CDR2 as SMNVEV (reference sequence). CDR3 DNA sequence: TGTGCCAGCAGCCCAACCCCCTACAATGAGCAGTTCTTC. Encoded protein: CASSPTPYNEQFF.

This chain links TRBV6-5 with TRBJ2-1; TRBD2 might be the D (7 bases). Trimming removed 2 bases from V and 8 bases from J, with 10 bases in between. The germline V gene encodes CDR1 MNHEY and CDR2 SVGAGI. The CDR3 has 13 amino acids. Here the CDR3 reads CASSYGGAHEQFF. CDR3 DNA sequence: TGTGCCAGCAGTTACGGGGGGGCCCATGAGCAGTTCTTC.

The V gene is TRBV11-2, the J gene TRBJ2-7, with TRBD2 matching over 9 bases. CDR1 and CDR2 from the germline V gene are SGHAT and FQNNGV. V shed 1 base and J 4 bases; nucleotides not matched to a gene: 11. The CDR3 is 17 amino acids. The CDR3 DNA reads as TGTGCCAGCAGCTTAGGCGGGGGAAGCGGGAGGTCTTACGAGCAGTACTTC. Translated, it gives CASSLGGGSGRSYEQYF.

This clone was detected only once. Other nucleotide sequences in the sample specify the same CDR3. The chain recombines TRBV9 with TRBJ2-1; TRBD2 agrees at 11 bases. CDR1 is SGDLS, CDR2 YYNGEE, per germline. With 4 bases clipped from V and 7 bases from J, the junction kept 7 bases outside the gene matches. CDR3 length: 15 residues. This CDR3 reads CASSLSGRAVNEQFF. CDR3 sequence (DNA): TGTGCCAGCAGCCTTAGCGGGAGGGCCGTAAATGAGCAGTTCTTC.

The CDR3 is CASSLFRGDEQYF. In DNA form, the CDR3 reads TGTGCCAGCAGCTTATTCAGGGGCGACGAGCAGTACTTC. This chain links TRBV11-2 with TRBJ2-7; perhaps TRBD1 as D (6 bases). The CDR3 is made up of 13 amino acids. Germline loops: CDR1 SGHAT, CDR2 FQNNGV. V lost 2 bases and J lost 5, with 10 bases in between.

The chain uses TRBV11-2 and TRBJ2-1, with 10 bases that match TRBD2. This CDR3 comprises 16 residues. V lost 3 bases to trimming and J lost 3 bases; unmatched junction nucleotides: 5. Germline CDR1 reads SGHAT; CDR2 reads FQNNGV. The CDR3 DNA reads as TGTGCCAGCAGCTTTTTAGCGGGAGGCCTCTACAATGAGCAGTTCTTC. The encoded protein is CASSFLAGGLYNEQFF.

This rearrangement joins TRBV7-9 to TRBJ2-3; TRBD2 matches at 12 bases. The junction had 4 bases not matched to a gene; V was cut back by 4 bases and J by 2 bases. The germline CDR1 and CDR2 sequences are SEHNR and FQNEAQ (reference sequence). The CDR3 loop spans 16 amino acids. The CDR3 sequence: CASSSTSGRFTDTQYF. CDR3 DNA sequence: TGTGCCAGCAGCTCGACTAGCGGGAGATTCACAGATACGCAGTATTTT.

The rearrangement uses TRBV5-6 and TRBJ2-5, with D possibly TRBD2 on 6 matching bases. Trimming cost V 4 bases and J 5 bases, with 9 bases left between them. The germline V gene has CDR1 SGHDT and CDR2 YYEEEE. This CDR3 comprises 12 residues. Written as DNA, the CDR3 is TGTGCCAGCAGCCGGGACTTCGAGACCCAGTACTTC. This sequence encodes CASSRDFETQYF.

The gene calls are TRBV4-3 and TRBJ2-7; possibly TRBD2 for D (5 bases). The germline V gene encodes CDR1 LGHNA and CDR2 YSLEER. Trimming left V 3 bases short and J 2 bases short, with 11 bases between. The CDR3 totals 14 residues. In nucleotides, the CDR3 is TGCGCCAGCAGCCACGCCCGGGGTACCTACGAGCAGTACTTC. The encoded protein is CASSHARGTYEQYF.

This chain uses TRBV18 with TRBJ2-7; no definite D call. V shed 6 bases and J shed 3 bases, with 12 bases lying between them. The CDR3 spans 13 residues. The germline gives CDR1 KGHSH, CDR2 LQKENI. CDR3 protein: CASSQTMDYEQYF. CDR3 DNA: TGTGCCAGCTCTCAAACGATGGACTACGAGCAGTACTTC.

This clone was detected once. The rearrangement uses TRBV2 and TRBJ2-4; no clear D. The V end was cut by 6 bases, the J end by 4 bases, with 10 bases between. Germline assignment: CDR1 SNHLY and CDR2 FYNNEI. The CDR3 loop spans 13 amino acids. This chain's CDR3 is CASRPNPKNIQYF. The CDR3 coding sequence is TGTGCCAGCAGGCCTAACCCTAAAAACATTCAGTACTTC. The full variable domain, its missing parts supplied by reference TRBV2 and TRBJ2-4, is EPEVTQTPSHQVTQMGQEVILRCVPISNHLYFYWYRQILGQKVEFLVSFYNNEISEKSEIFDDQFSVERPDGSNFTLKIRSTKLEDSAMYFCASRPNPKNIQYFGAGTRLSVL.

On this clone itself: At one boundary the junction diverges from the germline segment, which might be a read error. The chain combines TRBV27 with TRBJ2-1; the match to TRBD2 covers 8 bases. CDR3 length: 16 residues. Germline CDR1 is MNHEY and CDR2 is SMNVEV (reference sequence). The CDR3 protein is CASSVSTGLVYNEQFF. The CDR3 DNA follows: TGTGCCAGCAGTGTATCGACGGGACTAGTTTACAATGAGCAGTTCTTC.

The rearrangement uses TRBV29-1 and TRBJ1-1, with TRBD1 matching over 9 bases. J was trimmed by 1 base and V by 2 bases; bases with no gene match: 8. The CDR3 is made up of 16 amino acids. Germline V CDR1 and CDR2: SQVTM, ANQGSEA. The CDR3, as DNA: TGCAGCGTTGAACCCCGACAGGGGGGATGGAACACTGAAGCTTTCTTT. This translates into CSVEPRQGGWNTEAFF. The complete variable domain, with remaining parts taken from reference TRBV29-1 and TRBJ1-1, reads SAVISQKPSRDICQRGTSLTIQCQVDSQVTMMFWYRQQPGQSLTLIATANQGSEATYESGFVIDKFPISRPNLTFSTLTVSNMSPEDSSIYLCSVEPRQGGWNTEAFFGQGTRLTVV.

The V call is TRBV4-3, the J call TRBJ2-1; D gene unclear. CDR3 length: 15 amino acids. CDR1 is LGHNA, CDR2 YSLEER, per germline. The germline V and J ends were trimmed by 0 bases and 4 bases, with 10 bases remaining between them. The CDR3 here is CASSQDTSIYNEQFF. The CDR3 nucleotides read TGCGCCAGCAGCCAAGATACAAGTATTTACAATGAGCAGTTCTTC.

This clone appeared a few times. Additional DNA sequences in this sample encode the identical CDR3. The chain joins TRBV19 to TRBJ1-5; D gene unclear. The CDR3 is made up of 12 amino acids. CDR1 LNHDA and CDR2 SQIVND come from the germline V gene (reference sequence). V was pared by 6 bases and J by 3 bases, with 6 bases between. For the CDR3, the DNA is TGTGCCAGTAGCCTGCCCAATCAGCCCCAGCATTTT. It codes for CASSLPNQPQHF.

CDR3 amino acids: CASSFDRGLNEQYF. CDR3 nucleotides: TGTGCCAGCAGTTTCGACAGGGGGCTGAACGAGCAGTACTTC. The chain joins TRBV27 to TRBJ2-7; 10 nucleotides line up with TRBD1. Losses at the gene ends were 3 bases for V and 5 bases for J; bases not matched to a gene: 4. Germline V lookup: CDR1 MNHEY, CDR2 SMNVEV (reference sequence). The CDR3 consists of 14 residues.

This sequence joins TRBV4-1 and TRBJ1-3, with D possibly matching TRBD1 (6 bases). V lost 3 bases and J lost 4, with 25 bases in between. This CDR3 spans 19 amino acids. The germline V gene has CDR1 MGHRA and CDR2 YSYEKL. Written as DNA, the CDR3 is TGCGCCAGCAGCCACCACCAGAGGGGGAGTAAAACGCTCGGAAACACCATATATTTT. The encoded protein is CASSHHQRGSKTLGNTIYF.

The chain recombines TRBV7-9 with TRBJ2-6; perhaps TRBD2 as D (6 bases). Germline-derived CDR1 and CDR2 are SEHNR and FQNEAQ (reference sequence). V shed 5 bases and J shed 3 bases, with 14 bases lying between them. The CDR3 is made up of 16 amino acids. In nucleotides, the CDR3 is TGTGCCAGCAGCGGGCGCCGCGGGGTTGGGGCCAACGTCCTGACTTTC. The encoded protein is CASSGRRGVGANVLTF.

The chain recombines TRBV7-2 with TRBJ2-1; TRBD1 matches 9 bases. Losses at the gene ends were 5 bases for V and 10 bases for J; bases not matched to a gene: 12. The germline CDR1 and CDR2 sequences are SGHTA and FQGNSA. The CDR3 runs to 15 residues. DNA of the CDR3: TGTGCCAGCAGCCAAAGGACAGGGGACAAGATAGAGCAGTTCTTC. Translating gives CASSQRTGDKIEQFF.

The J gene is TRBJ2-5, the V gene TRBV10-2; D is unresolved. From germline, CDR1 is WSHSY and CDR2 SAAADI. The CDR3 totals 13 residues. The germline V and J ends were trimmed by 3 bases and 5 bases, with 10 bases remaining between them. The CDR3 protein is CASSERVEETQYF. CDR3 nucleotides: TGCGCCAGCAGTGAAAGGGTGGAGGAGACCCAGTACTTC.

This clone was recorded a few times. The chain combines TRBV29-1 with TRBJ1-1; D is unclear. The CDR3 runs to 14 residues. V lost 7 bases, J lost 6 bases, and 21 bases lay in between. Germline assignment: CDR1 SQVTM and CDR2 ANQGSEA. The CDR3 protein is CSAQEGALYAEAFF. The CDR3 DNA reads TGCAGCGCCCAGGAGGGAGCTCTTTACGCTGAAGCTTTCTTT.

The rearrangement uses TRBV5-6 and TRBJ1-1; D uncertain. Germline CDR1 SGHDT, CDR2 YYEEEE. CDR3 length: 14 residues. Trimming removed 0 bases from V and 6 bases from J, with 12 bases in between. The CDR3 reads CASSLVEGQAEAFF. The CDR3 region has the DNA TGTGCCAGCAGCTTGGTTGAAGGGCAGGCTGAAGCTTTCTTT.